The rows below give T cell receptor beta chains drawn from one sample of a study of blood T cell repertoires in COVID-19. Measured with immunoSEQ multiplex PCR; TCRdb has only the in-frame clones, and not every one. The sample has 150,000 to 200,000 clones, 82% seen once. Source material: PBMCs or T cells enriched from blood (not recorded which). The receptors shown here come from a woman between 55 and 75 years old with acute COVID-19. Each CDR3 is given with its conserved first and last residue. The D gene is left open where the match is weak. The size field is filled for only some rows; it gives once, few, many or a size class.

CDR3nt: TGTGCCAGCAGCCCCACAGGGGCTAATGAAAAACTGTTTTTT
CDR3aa: CASSPTGANEKLFF
d_gene: TRBD1
j_gene: TRBJ1-4
v_gene: TRBV7-2
len: 14
abundance: NA

CDR3nt: TGCGCCAGCAGTCCCCCGAGGTGTTTTAACTATGGCTACACCTTC
CDR3aa: CASSPPRCFNYGYTF
d_gene: NA
j_gene: TRBJ1-2
v_gene: TRBV23-1
len: 15
abundance: NA

CDR3nt: TGTGCCAGCAGTTTACCTCTAGGAGGGAAACAAAGGCCCCAGCATTTT
CDR3aa: CASSLPLGGKQRPQHF
d_gene: NA
j_gene: TRBJ1-5
v_gene: TRBV28
len: 16
abundance: NA

CDR3nt: TGTGCCAGCAGCGTAGGTAGCGGGGTTGCCGGGGAGCTGTTTTTT
CDR3aa: CASSVGSGVAGELFF
d_gene: TRBD2
j_gene: TRBJ2-2
v_gene: TRBV9
len: 15
abundance: NA

CDR3nt: TGTGCCAGCAGCCAAGTAGGAGGACTGCAAAATTCACCCCTCCACTTT
CDR3aa: CASSQVGGLQNSPLHF
d_gene: NA
j_gene: TRBJ1-6
v_gene: TRBV3-1/TRBV3-2
len: 16
abundance: NA

CDR3nt: TGTGCCAGCAGCTTCCCGGTGGGAGTAAAAACCGGGGAGCTGTTTTTT
CDR3aa: CASSFPVGVKTGELFF
d_gene: NA
j_gene: TRBJ2-2
v_gene: TRBV5-5
len: 16
abundance: NA

CDR3nt: TGTGCCAGCAGCTTGAGATTAGGTAGCGGGAAAAGCAATGAGCAGTTCTTC
CDR3aa: CASSLRLGSGKSNEQFF
d_gene: TRBD2
j_gene: TRBJ2-1
v_gene: TRBV9
len: 17
abundance: NA

CDR3nt: TGTGCCAGCAGTTTGAGGCTCCTGAATCAGCCCCAGCATTTT
CDR3aa: CASSLRLLNQPQHF
d_gene: NA
j_gene: TRBJ1-5
v_gene: TRBV27
len: 14
abundance: NA

CDR3nt: TGTGCCAGCAGCCAAGGCACGACAGGGAACAATTCACCCCTCCACTTT
CDR3aa: CASSQGTTGNNSPLHF
d_gene: TRBD1
j_gene: TRBJ1-6
v_gene: TRBV3-1/TRBV3-2
len: 16
abundance: NA

CDR3nt: TGTGCCATCAGTGAGTCACTGAGCGCCCAAGAGACCCAGTACTTC
CDR3aa: CAISESLSAQETQYF
d_gene: NA
j_gene: TRBJ2-5
v_gene: TRBV10-3
len: 15
abundance: NA

CDR3nt: TGTGCCAGCAGTTATAGGGGCTCTGGAAACACCATATATTTT
CDR3aa: CASSYRGSGNTIYF
d_gene: NA
j_gene: TRBJ1-3
v_gene: TRBV6-5
len: 14
abundance: once

CDR3nt: TGTGCCAGCAGCCAACCCCCAGGACAGGGCAAGGCCAAAAACATTCAGTACTTC
CDR3aa: CASSQPPGQGKAKNIQYF
d_gene: TRBD1
j_gene: TRBJ2-4
v_gene: TRBV3-1/TRBV3-2
len: 18
abundance: NA

CDR3nt: TGTGCCACCAGTGATTCGACAGGGTTCTTCCAAGAGACCCAGTACTTC
CDR3aa: CATSDSTGFFQETQYF
d_gene: TRBD1
j_gene: TRBJ2-5
v_gene: TRBV24-1
len: 16
abundance: NA

CDR3nt: TGTGCCAGCCAAAATCCCCTCGGGAGGGCCGGAAACATTCAGTACTTC
CDR3aa: CASQNPLGRAGNIQYF
d_gene: TRBD2
j_gene: TRBJ2-4
v_gene: TRBV28
len: 16
abundance: NA

CDR3nt: TGTGCCACCTTCTCCAGGGGGAATGAGCAGTTCTTC
CDR3aa: CATFSRGNEQFF
d_gene: TRBD1
j_gene: TRBJ2-1
v_gene: TRBV3-1/TRBV3-2
len: 12
abundance: NA

CDR3nt: TGCGCCAGCAGCACAGGGGGCTTAAACACCGGGGAGCTGTTTTTT
CDR3aa: CASSTGGLNTGELFF
d_gene: TRBD1
j_gene: TRBJ2-2
v_gene: TRBV10-1
len: 15
abundance: NA